Listed here are 25 T cell receptor beta chains from one sample, sequenced in a study of blood T cells in healthy people across ages. A second about 7 to 12 cycle PCR used barcoded and J-beta primers. TCRdb analysed the 5' RACE reads with MiXCR anew, one entry per CDR3 protein. This repertoire shows approximately 2,000,000 distinct CDR3 sequences, roughly two fifths found once; its top ten account for more than 20%. The sequenced material came from blood. The receptors originated from a human donor in good health.

This clonotype was detected only a few times. The chain uses TRBV10-3 and TRBJ2-1, with 8 bases identical to TRBD2. The CDR3 runs 14 residues. Germline V CDR1 and CDR2: ENHRY, SYGVKD. With V trimmed by 4 bases and J by 6 bases, 5 bases remained unmatched. CDR3 region: CAISAGGGSNEQFF. The DNA for the CDR3 is TGTGCCATCAGTGCCGGGGGGGGAAGCAATGAGCAGTTCTTC.

The CDR3 nucleotides read TGTGCCAGCAGCATTCCAATAGCGGGGGGAGTCACAGATACGCAGTATTTT. Protein product: CASSIPIAGGVTDTQYF. The J gene is TRBJ2-3, the V gene TRBV7-2; 10 bases map to TRBD2. The length of the CDR3 is 17 residues. Per germline, CDR1 SGHTA and CDR2 FQGNSA. V shed 5 bases and J 2 bases; nucleotides not matched to a gene: 10.

The J gene is TRBJ1-4, the V gene TRBV15, with 7 nucleotides matching TRBD1. Trimming removed 3 bases from V and 8 bases from J; junction bases left unmatched: 6. The CDR3 sequence is 14 residues long. Looked up from germline, CDR1 is LNHNV and CDR2 is YYDKDF (reference sequence). CDR3 residues: CATSRDRRGEKLFF. Written as DNA, the CDR3 is TGTGCCACCAGCAGGGACAGGCGGGGGGAAAAACTGTTTTTT. Filled out from reference TRBV15 and TRBJ1-4, the complete variable domain reads DAMVIQNPRYQVTQFGKPVTLSCSQTLNHNVMYWYQQKSSQAPKLLFHYYDKDFNNEADTPDNFQSRRPNTSFCFLDIRSPGLGDTAMYLCATSRDRRGEKLFFGSGTQLSVL.

This chain uses TRBV3-1 with TRBJ2-7, with D perhaps given as TRBD1 or TRBD2 (5 bases each). Germline V gene data show CDR1 as LGHDT and CDR2 as YNNKEL (reference sequence). The length of the CDR3 is 16 residues. Trimming removed 4 bases at V and 0 bases at J, with 16 bases between. The CDR3 DNA sequence: TGTGCCAGCAGCCCCGAGAGGGGTAAGAGCTCCTACGAGCAGTACTTC. This sequence encodes CASSPERGKSSYEQYF.

The CDR3 is CASSQGGREYEQYF. CDR3 nucleotides: TGTGCCAGCAGCCAAGGTGGCAGGGAATACGAGCAGTACTTC. The chain recombines TRBV4-2 with TRBJ2-7, with TRBD1 as a possible D gene (5 bases). The CDR3 consists of 14 residues. Germline CDR1 is LGHNA and CDR2 is YNFKEQ. Trimming took off 1 base at V and 4 bases at J, with 11 bases between the two ends.

J is TRBJ1-2 and V is TRBV24-1; D call uncertain. The CDR3 totals 13 residues. V lost 10 bases, J lost 0 bases, and 11 bases lay in between. Germline V gene sequence: CDR1 KGHDR, CDR2 SFDVKD. CDR3 in DNA: TGTGCCACGTCCATAAGAGCTAACTATGGCTACACCTTC. This sequence encodes CATSIRANYGYTF.

V usage is TRBV11-3 and J usage is TRBJ2-4; the D is unclear. The DNA end lines up better with TRBJ2-7; the J call may be wrong. In germline, CDR1 is SGHNT, CDR2 YENEEA. CDR3 length equals 15 residues. The CDR3 spells CASSLAVGGTYEQYF. The CDR3 coding sequence is TGTGCCAGCAGCTTAGCAGTCGGCGGAACCTACGAGCAGTACTTC.

CDR3 DNA sequence: TGCGCCAGCAGCATCGGGACACTCCAAGAGACCCAGTACTTC. Amino acids: CASSIGTLQETQYF. This chain joins TRBV5-1 and TRBJ2-5, with a possible D match to TRBD1 (6 bases). This CDR3 has 14 amino acids. Trimming took off 4 bases at V and 1 base at J, with 11 bases between the two ends. The germline V gene encodes CDR1 SGHRS and CDR2 YFSETQ.

This clonotype was counted between two and nine times. The genes are TRBV10-3 and TRBJ1-2; tentatively, D is TRBD1 (6 bases). The CDR3 is 14 amino acids. With 2 bases removed from V and 5 bases from J, the gap between germline ends came to 12 bases. Per germline, CDR1 ENHRY and CDR2 SYGVKD. The CDR3, as DNA: TGTGCCATCAGTGAGACAGGGATCTCTTATGGCTACACCTTC. The encoded protein is CAISETGISYGYTF.

With respect to this clonotype: A much larger clone differs by one base, so this may be a read error. This chain uses TRBV6-4 with TRBJ2-1; D is perhaps TRBD1 (6 bases). Germline CDR1 and CDR2: MRHNA and SNTAGT. The CDR3 is 15 residues long. The CDR3 nucleotides read TGTACCAGCAGTGATGTGTCAGGGGAGTACAATGAGCAGTTCTTC. Amino acid sequence: CTSSDVSGEYNEQFF.

The V call is TRBV20-1, the J call TRBJ1-5, with no clear D. Trimming left V 5 bases short and J 10 bases short, with 15 bases between. In germline, CDR1 is DFQATT, CDR2 SNEGSKA (reference sequence). The CDR3 sequence is 12 residues long. The CDR3 nucleotides read TGCAGTGCTGCTCGAGGTGAGGAACCCCAGCATTTT. It is translated as CSAARGEEPQHF.

The J gene is TRBJ2-1, the V gene TRBV20-1, with 9 bases aligning to TRBD1. CDR1 DFQATT and CDR2 SNEGSKA come from the germline V gene (reference sequence). After removal of 6 bases from V and 5 bases from J, the junction contained 8 bases not matched to a gene. The CDR3 spans 14 residues. The DNA of the CDR3 is TGCAGTGCCCGGACAGGGGATGGGCACAATGAGCAGTTCTTC. It codes for CSARTGDGHNEQFF.

The gene calls are TRBV7-9 and TRBJ2-4; D may be TRBD1 (5 bases). The CDR3 is made up of 17 amino acids. Trimming took off 5 bases at V and 1 base at J, with 18 bases between the two ends. Germline V gene data show CDR1 as SEHNR and CDR2 as FQNEAQ (reference sequence). CDR3 coding DNA: TGTGCCAGCAGCCCCTGGCAGGGCCCTACGGCCAAAAACATTCAGTACTTC. This encodes CASSPWQGPTAKNIQYF.

This clonotype was seen only a few times. This chain joins TRBV4-2 and TRBJ2-6; 7 bases align to TRBD1. CDR3 size: 18 residues. CDR1 and CDR2 from the germline V gene are LGHNA and YNFKEQ. Trimming removed 4 bases from V and 0 bases from J; junction bases left unmatched: 9. CDR3 loop: CASSLRDRSLSGANVLTF. The CDR3 bases are TGTGCCAGCAGCCTCCGGGACAGAAGCCTCTCTGGGGCCAACGTCCTGACTTTC.

V gene TRBV29-1 combines with J gene TRBJ2-1; maybe TRBD1 (6 bases). Germline V lookup: CDR1 SQVTM, CDR2 ANQGSEA. With 4 bases removed from V and 0 bases from J, the gap between germline ends came to 19 bases. The CDR3 spans 17 residues. This CDR3 reads CSVVGGVGPSSYNEQFF. CDR3 bases: TGCAGCGTTGTAGGGGGAGTGGGTCCCAGCTCCTACAATGAGCAGTTCTTC.

V and J are TRBV6-2 or TRBV6-3 and TRBJ1-6; TRBD1 matches at 9 bases. After removal of 6 bases from V and 9 bases from J, the junction contained 9 bases not matched to a gene. Germline lookup yields CDR1 MNHEY and CDR2 SVGEGT. This CDR3 spans 15 amino acids. The CDR3 spells CASSRGQGKGSPLHF. CDR3 in DNA: TGTGCCAGCAGCAGAGGACAGGGGAAAGGTTCACCCCTCCACTTT.

This clonotype was detected only once. V and J are TRBV20-1 and TRBJ1-1; maybe TRBD1 (5 bases). V was trimmed by 5 bases and J by 2 bases, leaving 12 bases between them. This CDR3 spans 13 amino acids. The germline V gene encodes CDR1 DFQATT and CDR2 SNEGSKA (reference sequence). CDR3 residues: CSAAGVINTEAFF. CDR3 nucleotide sequence: TGCAGTGCTGCGGGGGTTATAAACACTGAAGCTTTCTTT.

This clonotype was recorded a few times. The V gene is TRBV20-1, the J gene TRBJ2-5; 9 bases fit TRBD2. This CDR3 contains 16 residues. In germline, CDR1 is DFQATT, CDR2 SNEGSKA (reference sequence). The V and J ends lost 0 bases and 4 bases, in that order; junction bases with no gene match: 9. The DNA for the CDR3 is TGCAGTGCTAGAGAATACTCGCGGGGGGGCCGAGAGACCCAGTACTTC. This encodes CSAREYSRGGRETQYF.

This clonotype was detected only a few times. An end of the junction differs from the germline gene, which may be a read error. The DNA for the CDR3 is TGTGCCAGCAGTTTTCAGTCCCTAGAGGCCCAGTACTTC. Protein sequence: CASSFQSLEAQYF. V and J are TRBV12-3 or TRBV12-4 and TRBJ2-5; D is unclear. This CDR3 comprises 13 residues.

CDR3 nucleotide sequence: TGTGCCAGCAGCCTACGACCTTTTGGAGGGACCACCGGGGAGCTGTTTTTT. Residues: CASSLRPFGGTTGELFF. The rearrangement links TRBV7-2 to TRBJ2-2, with D possibly being TRBD2 (6 bases). Germline assignment: CDR1 SGHTA and CDR2 FQGNSA. CDR3 length: 17 residues. V was clipped by 5 bases and J by 4 bases, with 20 bases between them.

This chain links TRBV27 with TRBJ2-7; 9 bases map to TRBD2. The CDR3 totals 15 residues. Trimming removed 3 bases from V and 6 bases from J; junction bases left unmatched: 9. CDR1 is MNHEY, CDR2 SMNVEV, per germline (reference sequence). CDR3 bases: TGTGCCAGCAGTTTGGCCGGGACTAGCCCCGGCGAGCAGTACTTC. It codes for CASSLAGTSPGEQYF.

This clonotype was counted between two and nine times. The V and J genes are TRBV10-3 and TRBJ2-3; perhaps TRBD1 as D (5 bases). The germline V and J ends were trimmed by 7 bases and 4 bases, with 12 bases remaining between them. Germline V gives CDR1 ENHRY, CDR2 SYGVKD. This CDR3 region has 13 residues. The CDR3 sequence is CAIKGVGSDTQYF. The DNA for the CDR3 is TGTGCCATCAAAGGGGTTGGTTCAGATACGCAGTATTTT.

This sequence joins TRBV29-1 and TRBJ2-3; unclear D gene. V was shortened by 8 bases and J by 5 bases, with 8 bases between the two germline ends. The CDR3 has 10 amino acids. CDR1 is SQVTM and CDR2 is ANQGSEA in the germline V gene. This CDR3 is CSTKGDTQYF. CDR3 DNA: TGCAGCACAAAAGGAGATACGCAGTATTTT.

This clonotype was picked up a small number of times. The chain couples TRBV7-2 to TRBJ2-5; D is unresolved. The tail of the sequence fits TRBJ2-7 better, so the J call may be wrong. This CDR3 spans 16 amino acids. Per the germline V gene, CDR1 is SGHTA and CDR2 is FQGNSA. CDR3 protein: CASTSLWPSSPHEQYF. CDR3 in DNA: TGTGCCAGCACCTCCCTTTGGCCCTCGAGCCCCCACGAGCAGTACTTC.

A few counts support this clonotype. This chain connects TRBV20-1 to TRBJ1-2, with D possibly being TRBD1 (6 bases). The ends were cut back, 4 bases at V and 0 bases at J, with 12 bases in the middle. This CDR3 is 14 amino acids long. Germline V gene lookup returns CDR1 DFQATT and CDR2 SNEGSKA (reference sequence). Here the CDR3 reads CSATGGGPNYGYTF. CDR3 coding DNA: TGCAGTGCTACCGGTGGGGGGCCTAACTATGGCTACACCTTC.